Listed here are 21 T cell receptor beta chains from one sample, sequenced in a study of T cells in Graves' hyperthyroidism and ophthalmopathy. Template material for amplifying TCR beta CDR3 regions consisted of RNA transcripts. In the first-round RT-PCR of the TCR CDR3, the HTBI primer set was used. TCRdb analysed the multiplex PCR reads with MiXCR anew, one entry per CDR3 protein. Seen here are about 640,000 distinct CDR3 sequences, about 20% observed once, and the top ten hold 34%. Sequenced material: blood. These receptors all stem from a man aged 25 to 45 with Graves' ophthalmopathy.

Note on this clonotype: Its ends do not fully match the called genes, so a read error is possible. V is TRBV5-1 and J is TRBJ2-3; TRBD2 matches 15 bases. Germline V gives CDR1 SGHRS, CDR2 YFSETQ. This CDR3 spans 19 amino acids. CDR3 loop: CASSSGLAGGPVGTDKQYF. The CDR3 DNA is TGCGCCAGCAGCTCCGGACTAGCGGGAGGGCCGGTCGGCACAGATAAGCAGTATTTT.

This clonotype has only a few counts. The chain joins TRBV6-1 to TRBJ2-1, with TRBD2 matching 9 bases. From germline, CDR1 is MNHNS and CDR2 SASEGT. With V trimmed by 6 bases and J by 12 bases, 15 bases remained unmatched. This CDR3 comprises 15 residues. The CDR3 region has the DNA TGTGCCAGCAGCAAAGACCGGTCTTTACTAGCGGGGCAGTTCTTC. Translation: CASSKDRSLLAGQFF.

This clonotype was counted many times. The chain links TRBV12-3 or TRBV12-4 to TRBJ1-2; TRBD1 matches at 9 bases. The CDR3 loop spans 14 amino acids. The junction had 7 bases not matched to a gene; V was cut back by 4 bases and J by 7 bases. The CDR3 nucleotides read TGTGCCAGCAGTTCGGGGACAGGGATAGGTGGCTACACCTTC. It codes for CASSSGTGIGGYTF.

The chain is built from TRBV6-4 and TRBJ2-2; 10 bases are a match to TRBD2. The CDR3 consists of 16 residues. Per germline, CDR1 MRHNA and CDR2 SNTAGT. The trim removed 0 bases at V and 4 bases at J, leaving 2 bases unmatched. The CDR3 coding sequence is TGTGCCAGCAGTGACTCCACTAGCGGGACCACCGGGGAGCTGTTTTTT. Residues: CASSDSTSGTTGELFF.

This clonotype turned up a few times. The rearrangement links TRBV20-1 to TRBJ2-1; 7 positions match TRBD2. The V and J ends lost 3 bases and 5 bases, in that order; junction bases with no gene match: 10. Germline-derived CDR1 and CDR2 are DFQATT and SNEGSKA (reference sequence). The CDR3 covers 15 residues. CDR3 in DNA: TGCAGTGCTAGTTTGGCGGGAGCATTCAACAATGAGCAGTTCTTC. This sequence encodes CSASLAGAFNNEQFF.

This clonotype was detected many times. V is TRBV28 and J is TRBJ1-5; 12 positions match TRBD1. The V gene's germline CDR1 is MDHEN and CDR2 SYDVKM. CDR3 length: 18 residues. Unmatched junction bases numbered 11, after V lost 5 bases and J lost 3 bases. Here the CDR3 DNA reads TGTGCCAGCAGTAGCCCATGGCGGGACAGGGGGCCCAATCAGCCCCAGCATTTT. It translates to CASSSPWRDRGPNQPQHF.

This clonotype was observed many times. The chain has TRBV7-2 and TRBJ2-5; tentative D call: TRBD2 (6 bases). Looked up from germline, CDR1 is SGHTA and CDR2 is FQGNSA. V was pared by 5 bases and J by 11 bases, with 15 bases between. The CDR3 is 12 amino acids. The CDR3 loop reads CASSLHTGAQYF. In DNA form, the CDR3 reads TGTGCCAGCAGCCTGCACACGGGAGCACAGTACTTC.

This clonotype was counted many times. The rearrangement links TRBV11-2 to TRBJ2-1, with 10 positions matching TRBD2. V shed 5 bases, J shed 7 bases, and the junction held 8 bases outside the gene matches. Germline assignment: CDR1 SGHAT and CDR2 FQNNGV. This CDR3 has 15 amino acids. The CDR3 loop is CASSLGLAEGNEQFF. The CDR3 DNA reads as TGTGCCAGCAGCCTAGGACTAGCGGAGGGGAATGAGCAGTTCTTC.

Only a few counts were recorded for this clonotype. The chain joins TRBV30 to TRBJ1-4; D gene unclear. Trimming pared 7 bases from V and 4 bases from J, leaving 10 bases between. CDR3 length equals 12 residues. Germline loops: CDR1 GTSNPN, CDR2 SVGIG (reference sequence). The CDR3: CASGRVNEKLFF. The CDR3 DNA is TGTGCCTCGGGAAGGGTTAATGAAAAACTGTTTTTT.

The sample holds many counts of this clonotype. This chain links TRBV20-1 with TRBJ1-5, with 8 bases lining up with TRBD1. CDR3 length equals 15 residues. The ends lost 0 bases at V and 6 bases at J; junction bases unmatched: 7. Germline V lookup: CDR1 DFQATT, CDR2 SNEGSKA (reference sequence). The CDR3 here is CSARDPGGAGQPQHF. The CDR3 DNA reads TGCAGTGCTAGAGATCCAGGGGGCGCGGGTCAGCCCCAGCATTTT.

There are many counts of this clonotype. The chain combines TRBV30 with TRBJ2-1, with a weak D call TRBD1 (7 bases). The CDR3 has 12 residues. Trimming removed 4 bases from V and 6 bases from J, with 10 bases in between. The germline gives CDR1 GTSNPN, CDR2 SVGIG (reference sequence). The CDR3 bases are TGTGCCTGGAACCAGGGGGGCAATGAGCAGTTCTTC. This encodes CAWNQGGNEQFF.

This clonotype showed up many times. The chain recombines TRBV5-1 with TRBJ2-7; the match to TRBD2 covers 8 bases. V shed 2 bases, J shed 5 bases, and the junction held 9 bases outside the gene matches. The CDR3 sequence is 15 residues long. Germline loops: CDR1 SGHRS, CDR2 YFSETQ. CDR3 nucleotides: TGCGCCAGCAGCTTCCCCCATAGCGGGACCGACGAGCAGTACTTC. Amino acid sequence: CASSFPHSGTDEQYF.

This clonotype came up a few times. The V and J genes are TRBV10-3 and TRBJ1-1; the match to TRBD1 covers 7 bases. The germline gives CDR1 ENHRY, CDR2 SYGVKD. After removal of 4 bases from V and 7 bases from J, the junction contained 6 bases not matched to a gene. The CDR3 runs 13 residues. The CDR3 spells CAISGDREGEAFF. The CDR3 nucleotides are TGTGCCATCAGTGGGGACAGAGAGGGTGAAGCTTTCTTT.

This clonotype was counted a few times. The genes are TRBV7-2 and TRBJ1-4; D not resolved. CDR1 is SGHTA and CDR2 is FQGNSA in the germline V gene. V was shortened by 1 base and J by 8 bases, with 11 bases between the two germline ends. The CDR3 extends over 14 amino acids. The CDR3 protein is CASSLEFGNEKLFF. The CDR3, as DNA: TGTGCCAGCAGCTTAGAATTTGGGAACGAAAAACTGTTTTTT.

This clonotype was seen at least ten times. The chain couples TRBV7-3 to TRBJ2-4; 7 positions match TRBD1. Germline lookup yields CDR1 SGHTA and CDR2 FQGTGA. V gave up 5 bases and J gave up 5 bases; unmatched junction bases: 15. The CDR3 has 17 amino acids. The DNA of the CDR3 is TGTGCCAGCAGCACACCCCCCCCGACAGGGATCGAAAACATTCAGTACTTC. Translating it yields CASSTPPPTGIENIQYF.

The J gene is TRBJ2-5, the V gene TRBV3-1, with 8 bases matching TRBD1. Germline CDR1 LGHDT, CDR2 YNNKEL (reference sequence). The CDR3 is 14 residues long. Germline trimming cut 6 bases from V and 4 bases from J; bases unmatched to any gene: 7. CDR3 sequence reads: CASSHRTGRETQYF. The CDR3, as DNA: TGTGCCAGCAGTCATCGGACAGGGCGAGAGACCCAGTACTTC.

The gene calls are TRBV5-1 and TRBJ2-2; TRBD2 matches at 9 bases. After removal of 5 bases from V and 4 bases from J, the junction contained 3 bases not matched to a gene. The CDR3 has 14 amino acids. The germline V gene encodes CDR1 SGHRS and CDR2 YFSETQ. CDR3 sequence reads: CASRAGGVTGELFF. CDR3 in DNA: TGCGCCAGCAGAGCGGGAGGCGTCACCGGGGAGCTGTTTTTT.

In its sample, this clonotype was seen a few times. This chain uses TRBV20-1 with TRBJ1-1; D may be TRBD1 (6 bases). In germline, CDR1 is DFQATT, CDR2 SNEGSKA (reference sequence). V was shortened by 3 bases and J by 3 bases, with 17 bases between the two germline ends. This CDR3 is built from 15 residues. The DNA for the CDR3 is TGCAGTGCTAGCCCCCTGACAGGCAGAGACACTGAAGCTTTCTTT. It yields the protein CSASPLTGRDTEAFF.

This clonotype was found many times. The rearrangement joins TRBV7-2 to TRBJ2-7; weak D call: TRBD1 (5 bases). The germline gives CDR1 SGHTA, CDR2 FQGNSA. Between the trimmed V and J ends, which lost 5 bases and 4 bases, there was a span of 12 bases. The CDR3 consists of 13 residues. CDR3: CASSRTSRYEQYF. CDR3 sequence (DNA): TGTGCCAGCAGCCGGACATCCCGATACGAGCAGTACTTC.

This clonotype came up many times. The DNA of the CDR3 is TGTGCCAGCAGTGTTGGAAGGGGTTCACCCTACGAGCAGTACTTC. Encoded protein: CASSVGRGSPYEQYF. The rearrangement uses TRBV28 and TRBJ2-7, with D perhaps TRBD1 (5 bases). CDR3 length equals 15 residues. Trimming stripped 5 bases from V and 2 bases from J, with 16 bases between. Germline V CDR1 and CDR2: MDHEN, SYDVKM.

The CDR3 here is CVSTGENTEAFF. DNA of the CDR3: TGTGTTAGCACAGGGGAGAACACTGAAGCTTTCTTT. The chain has TRBV13 and TRBJ1-1; 7 bases line up with TRBD1. The CDR3 is 12 amino acids. CDR1 and CDR2 (germline): PRHDT, FYEKMQ (reference sequence). Full variable domain (missing parts from reference TRBV13 and TRBJ1-1): AAGVIQSPRHLIKEKRETATLKCYPIPRHDTVYWYQQGPGQDPQFLISFYEKMQSDKGSIPDRFSAQQFSDYHSELNMSSLELGDSALYFCVSTGENTEAFFGQGTRLTVV.